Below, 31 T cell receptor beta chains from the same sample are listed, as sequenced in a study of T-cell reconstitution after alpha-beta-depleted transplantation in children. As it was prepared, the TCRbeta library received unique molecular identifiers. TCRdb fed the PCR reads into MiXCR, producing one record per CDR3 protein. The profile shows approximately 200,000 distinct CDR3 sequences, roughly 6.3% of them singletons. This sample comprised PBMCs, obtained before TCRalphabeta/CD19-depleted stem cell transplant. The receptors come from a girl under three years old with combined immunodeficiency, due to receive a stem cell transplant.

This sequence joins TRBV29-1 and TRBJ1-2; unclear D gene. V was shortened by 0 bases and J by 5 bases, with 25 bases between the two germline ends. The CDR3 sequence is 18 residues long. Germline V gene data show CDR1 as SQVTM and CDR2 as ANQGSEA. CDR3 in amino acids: CSVEDGSPPLTAPYGYTF. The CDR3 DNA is TGCAGCGTTGAAGATGGTTCTCCCCCCTTAACAGCTCCTTATGGCTACACCTTC. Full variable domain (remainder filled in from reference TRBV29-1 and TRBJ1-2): SAVISQKPSRDICQRGTSLTIQCQVDSQVTMMFWYRQQPGQSLTLIATANQGSEATYESGFVIDKFPISRPNLTFSTLTVSNMSPEDSSIYLCSVEDGSPPLTAPYGYTFGSGTRLTVV.

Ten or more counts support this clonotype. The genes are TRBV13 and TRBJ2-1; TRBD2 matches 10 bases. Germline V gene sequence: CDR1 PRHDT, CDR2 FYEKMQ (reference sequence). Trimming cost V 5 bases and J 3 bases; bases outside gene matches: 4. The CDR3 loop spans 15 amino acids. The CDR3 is CASSLQRGGYNEQFF. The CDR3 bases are TGTGCCAGCAGCCTTCAGCGGGGGGGCTACAATGAGCAGTTCTTC. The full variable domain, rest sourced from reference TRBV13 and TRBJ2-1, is AAGVIQSPRHLIKEKRETATLKCYPIPRHDTVYWYQQGPGQDPQFLISFYEKMQSDKGSIPDRFSAQQFSDYHSELNMSSLELGDSALYFCASSLQRGGYNEQFFGPGTRLTVL.

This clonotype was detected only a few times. CDR3 bases: TGTGCCAGCAGCCAAGATGAGCAGTTCTTC. It specifies CASSQDEQFF. The V call is TRBV14, the J call TRBJ2-1; D is ambiguous. The V gene's germline CDR1 is SGHDN and CDR2 FVKESK. The CDR3 has 10 residues. The V gene lost 0 bases and the J gene lost 9 bases, with 0 bases spanning the gap.

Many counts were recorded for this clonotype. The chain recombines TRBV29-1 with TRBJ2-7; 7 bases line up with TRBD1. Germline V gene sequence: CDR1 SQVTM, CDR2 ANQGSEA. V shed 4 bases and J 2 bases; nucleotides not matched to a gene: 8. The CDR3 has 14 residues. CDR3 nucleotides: TGCAGCGTTGTGTCTAGACAGGGCCCCTACGAGCAGTACTTC. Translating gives CSVVSRQGPYEQYF.

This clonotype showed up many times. The CDR3: CSVGGTGEPYEQYF. The CDR3 nucleotides are TGCAGCGTTGGGGGGACAGGGGAGCCCTACGAGCAGTACTTC. This chain uses TRBV29-1 with TRBJ2-7; 10 positions match TRBD1. The length of the CDR3 is 14 residues. Per the germline V gene, CDR1 is SQVTM and CDR2 is ANQGSEA. Trimming cost V 4 bases and J 2 bases; bases outside gene matches: 5.

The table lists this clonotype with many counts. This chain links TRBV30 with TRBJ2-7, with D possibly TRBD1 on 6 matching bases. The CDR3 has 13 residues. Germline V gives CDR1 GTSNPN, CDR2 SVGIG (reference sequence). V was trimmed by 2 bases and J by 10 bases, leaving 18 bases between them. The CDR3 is CAWSPVDDRHQYF. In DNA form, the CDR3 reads TGTGCCTGGAGTCCCGTGGACGACAGGCATCAGTACTTC. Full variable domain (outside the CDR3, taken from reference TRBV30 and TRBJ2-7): SQTIHQWPATLVQPVGSPLSLECTVEGTSNPNLYWYRQAAGRGLQLLFYSVGIGQISSEVPQNLSASRPQDRQFILSSKKLLLSDSGFYLCAWSPVDDRHQYFGPGTRLTVT.

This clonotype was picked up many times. CDR3 DNA sequence: TGCGCCAGCAGTGAAAGACAGGGGTCGGACTATGGCTACACCTTC. Translated, it gives CASSERQGSDYGYTF. This chain uses TRBV5-1 with TRBJ1-2; the match to TRBD1 covers 8 bases. Germline loops: CDR1 SGHRS, CDR2 YFSETQ. V was pared by 5 bases and J by 3 bases, with 9 bases of the junction left unmatched. The CDR3 is 15 amino acids.

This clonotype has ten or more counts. CDR3 DNA sequence: TGCGCCAGCAGCCAAGGACTTCAGACAGGGGGCGCGTACAATCAGCCCCAGCATTTT. Translated, it gives CASSQGLQTGGAYNQPQHF. The chain carries TRBV4-1 and TRBJ1-5, with TRBD1 matching over 10 bases. Trimming took 1 base from V and 3 from J; bases not matched to a gene: 12. CDR1 MGHRA and CDR2 YSYEKL come from the germline V gene. The CDR3 has 19 residues.

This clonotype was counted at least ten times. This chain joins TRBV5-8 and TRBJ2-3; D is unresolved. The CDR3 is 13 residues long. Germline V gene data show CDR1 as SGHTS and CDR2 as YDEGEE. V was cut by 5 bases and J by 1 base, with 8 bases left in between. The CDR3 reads CASSGRGTDTQYF. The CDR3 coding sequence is TGTGCCAGCAGTGGAAGAGGCACAGATACGCAGTATTTT.

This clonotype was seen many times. The CDR3 DNA follows: TGCAGTGCTTGGCCTCTGGGGACAGGGTTCGAAAAACTGTTTTTT. Translated: CSAWPLGTGFEKLFF. V gene TRBV20-1 combines with J gene TRBJ1-4; 9 bases align to TRBD1. This CDR3 contains 15 residues. J lost 8 bases, V lost 5 bases, and 12 bases had no gene match. CDR1 and CDR2 (germline): DFQATT, SNEGSKA (reference sequence).

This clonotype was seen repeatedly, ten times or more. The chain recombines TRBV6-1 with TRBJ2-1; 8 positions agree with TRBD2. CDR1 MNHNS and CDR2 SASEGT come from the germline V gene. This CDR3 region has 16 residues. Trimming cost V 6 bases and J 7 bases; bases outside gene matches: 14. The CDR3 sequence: CASSPPRVAGMNEQFF. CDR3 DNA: TGTGCCAGCAGCCCTCCACGGGTAGCGGGGATGAATGAGCAGTTCTTC.

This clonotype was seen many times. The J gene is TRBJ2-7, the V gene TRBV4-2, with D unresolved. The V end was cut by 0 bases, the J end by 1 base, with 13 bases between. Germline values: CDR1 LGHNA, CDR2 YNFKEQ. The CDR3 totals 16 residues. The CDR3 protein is CASSQDTDRSSYEQYF. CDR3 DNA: TGTGCCAGCAGCCAAGACACGGACCGAAGTTCCTACGAGCAGTACTTC.

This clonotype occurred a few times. CDR3: CASSLDGDANTGELFF. CDR3 nucleotides: TGTGCCAGCAGCTTAGACGGGGACGCGAACACCGGGGAGCTGTTTTTT. The chain employs TRBV11-3 and TRBJ2-2; tentatively, D is TRBD1 or TRBD2 (5 bases each). V was clipped by 0 bases and J by 0 bases, with 8 bases between them. From germline, CDR1 is SGHNT and CDR2 YENEEA. The CDR3 is 16 residues long.

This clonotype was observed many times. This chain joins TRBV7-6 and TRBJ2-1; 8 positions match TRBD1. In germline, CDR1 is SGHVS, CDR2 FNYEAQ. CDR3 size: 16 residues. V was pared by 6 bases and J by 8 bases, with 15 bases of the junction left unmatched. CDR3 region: CASSHSGTGPVDEQFF. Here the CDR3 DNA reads TGTGCCAGCAGTCACTCAGGGACAGGACCAGTGGATGAGCAGTTCTTC.

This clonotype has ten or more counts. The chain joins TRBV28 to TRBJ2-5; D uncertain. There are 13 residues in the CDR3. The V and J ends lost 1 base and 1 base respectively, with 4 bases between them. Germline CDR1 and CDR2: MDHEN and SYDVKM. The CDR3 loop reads CASSLSVQETQYF. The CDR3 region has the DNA TGTGCCAGCAGTTTATCGGTCCAAGAGACCCAGTACTTC. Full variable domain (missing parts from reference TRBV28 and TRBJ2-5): DVKVTQSSRYLVKRTGEKVFLECVQDMDHENMFWYRQDPGLGLRLIYFSYDVKMKEKGDIPEGYSVSREKKERFSLILESASTNQTSMYLCASSLSVQETQYFGPGTRLLVL.

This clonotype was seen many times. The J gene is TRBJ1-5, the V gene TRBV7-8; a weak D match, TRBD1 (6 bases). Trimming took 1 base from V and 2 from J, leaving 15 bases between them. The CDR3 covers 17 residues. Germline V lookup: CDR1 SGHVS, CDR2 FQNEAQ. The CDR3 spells CASSLGRGTVGNQPQHF. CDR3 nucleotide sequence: TGTGCCAGCAGCTTAGGCAGGGGTACGGTAGGCAATCAGCCCCAGCATTTT.

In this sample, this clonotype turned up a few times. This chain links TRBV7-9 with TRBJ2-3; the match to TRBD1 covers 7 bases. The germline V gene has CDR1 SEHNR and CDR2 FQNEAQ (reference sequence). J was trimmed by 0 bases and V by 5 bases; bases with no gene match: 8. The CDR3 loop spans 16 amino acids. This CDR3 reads CASSPRDSYSTDTQYF. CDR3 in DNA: TGTGCCAGCAGCCCCCGGGACAGCTATAGCACAGATACGCAGTATTTT.

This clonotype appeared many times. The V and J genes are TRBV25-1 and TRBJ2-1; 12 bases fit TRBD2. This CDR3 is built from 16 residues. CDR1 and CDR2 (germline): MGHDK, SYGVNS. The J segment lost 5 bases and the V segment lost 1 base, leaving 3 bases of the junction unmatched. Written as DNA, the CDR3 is TGTGCCAGCAGTGAATCCCGACTAGCGGGGGACAATGAGCAGTTCTTC. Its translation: CASSESRLAGDNEQFF. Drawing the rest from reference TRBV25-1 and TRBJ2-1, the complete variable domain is EADIYQTPRYLVIGTGKKITLECSQTMGHDKMYWYQQDPGMELHLIHYSYGVNSTEKGDLSSESTVSRIRTEHFPLTLESARPSHTSQYLCASSESRLAGDNEQFFGPGTRLTVL.

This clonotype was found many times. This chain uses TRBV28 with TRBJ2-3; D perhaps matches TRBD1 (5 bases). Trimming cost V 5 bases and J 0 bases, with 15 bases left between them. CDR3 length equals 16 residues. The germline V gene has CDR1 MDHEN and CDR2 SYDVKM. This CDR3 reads CASSQPPQVSTDTQYF. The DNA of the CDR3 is TGTGCCAGCAGTCAACCCCCACAGGTTAGCACAGATACGCAGTATTTT.

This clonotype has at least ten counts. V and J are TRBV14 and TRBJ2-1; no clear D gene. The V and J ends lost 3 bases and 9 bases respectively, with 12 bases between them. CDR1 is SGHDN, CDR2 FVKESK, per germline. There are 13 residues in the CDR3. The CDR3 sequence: CASSQRFSSEQFF. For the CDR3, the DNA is TGTGCCAGCAGCCAGAGATTCAGCAGTGAGCAGTTCTTC.

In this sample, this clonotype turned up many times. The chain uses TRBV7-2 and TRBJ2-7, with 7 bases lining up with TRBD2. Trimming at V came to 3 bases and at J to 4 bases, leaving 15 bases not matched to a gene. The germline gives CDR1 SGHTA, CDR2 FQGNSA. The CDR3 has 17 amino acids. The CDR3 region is CASSFLTGTIPAYEQYF. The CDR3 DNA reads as TGTGCCAGCAGCTTTTTAACCGGGACTATTCCAGCATACGAGCAGTACTTC.

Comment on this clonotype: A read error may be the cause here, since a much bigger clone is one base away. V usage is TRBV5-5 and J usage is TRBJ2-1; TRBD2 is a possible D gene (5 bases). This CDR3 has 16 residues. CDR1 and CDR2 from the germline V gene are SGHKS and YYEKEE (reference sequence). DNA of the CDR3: TGTGGCAGCAGCTCGGAGCGGTTAAGCTCCTACAATGAGCAGTTCTTC. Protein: CGSSSERLSSYNEQFF.

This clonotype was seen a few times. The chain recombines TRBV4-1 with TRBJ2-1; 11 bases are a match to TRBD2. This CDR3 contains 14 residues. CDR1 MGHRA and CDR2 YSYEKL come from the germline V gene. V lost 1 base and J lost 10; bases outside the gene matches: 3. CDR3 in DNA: TGCGCCAGCAGCCAAGTACTAGCGGGGGACGAGCAGTTCTTC. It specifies CASSQVLAGDEQFF.

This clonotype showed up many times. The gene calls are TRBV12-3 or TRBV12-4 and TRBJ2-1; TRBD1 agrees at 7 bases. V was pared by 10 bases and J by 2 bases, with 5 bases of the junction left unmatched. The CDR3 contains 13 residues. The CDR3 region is CATKGGAYNEQFF. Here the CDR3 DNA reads TGTGCCACCAAAGGGGGCGCCTACAATGAGCAGTTCTTC.

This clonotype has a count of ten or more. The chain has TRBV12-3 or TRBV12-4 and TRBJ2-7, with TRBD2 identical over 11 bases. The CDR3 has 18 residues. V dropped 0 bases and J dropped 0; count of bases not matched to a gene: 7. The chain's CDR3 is CASSLARLAGYSSYEQYF. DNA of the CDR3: TGTGCCAGCAGTTTAGCCCGACTAGCGGGATACAGCTCCTACGAGCAGTACTTC.

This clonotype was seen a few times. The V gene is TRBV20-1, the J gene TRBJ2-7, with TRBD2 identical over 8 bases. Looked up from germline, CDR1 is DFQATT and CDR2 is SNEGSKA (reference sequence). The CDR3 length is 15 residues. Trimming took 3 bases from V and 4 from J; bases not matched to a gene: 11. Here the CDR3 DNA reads TGCAGTGCTAGCCTCCTCGGGGGGGCCCCGTACGAGCAGTACTTC. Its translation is CSASLLGGAPYEQYF.

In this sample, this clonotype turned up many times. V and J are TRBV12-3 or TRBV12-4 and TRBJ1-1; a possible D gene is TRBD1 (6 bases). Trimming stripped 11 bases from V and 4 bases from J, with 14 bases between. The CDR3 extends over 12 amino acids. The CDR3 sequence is CALRKGGTEAFF. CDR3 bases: TGTGCCCTCAGGAAGGGGGGCACTGAAGCTTTCTTT.

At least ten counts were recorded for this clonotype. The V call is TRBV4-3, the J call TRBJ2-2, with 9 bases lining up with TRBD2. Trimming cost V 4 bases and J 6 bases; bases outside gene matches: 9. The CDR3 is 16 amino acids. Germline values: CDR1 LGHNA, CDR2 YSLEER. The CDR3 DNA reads TGCGCCAGCAGCCGCCTAGCGGGGTCTGAGTCCGGGGAGCTGTTTTTT. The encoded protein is CASSRLAGSESGELFF.

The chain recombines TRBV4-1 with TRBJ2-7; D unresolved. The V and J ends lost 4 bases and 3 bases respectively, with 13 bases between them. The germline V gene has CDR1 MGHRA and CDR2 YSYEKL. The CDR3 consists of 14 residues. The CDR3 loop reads CASSPRHTDYEQYF. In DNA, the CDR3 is TGCGCCAGCAGCCCTCGACATACCGACTACGAGCAGTACTTC.

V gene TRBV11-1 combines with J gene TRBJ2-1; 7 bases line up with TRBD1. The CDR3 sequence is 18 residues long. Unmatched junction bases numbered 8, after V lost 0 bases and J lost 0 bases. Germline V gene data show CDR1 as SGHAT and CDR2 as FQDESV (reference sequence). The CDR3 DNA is TGTGCCAGCAGCTTAGCCCCAGGGGGTCCGAGCTCCTACAATGAGCAGTTCTTC. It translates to CASSLAPGGPSSYNEQFF.

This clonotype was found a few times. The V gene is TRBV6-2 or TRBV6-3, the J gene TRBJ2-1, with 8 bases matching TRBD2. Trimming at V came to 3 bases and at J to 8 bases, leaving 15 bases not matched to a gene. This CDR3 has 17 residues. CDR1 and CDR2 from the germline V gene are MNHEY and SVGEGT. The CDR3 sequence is CASSYQTGTSSFDEQFF. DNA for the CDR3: TGTGCCAGCAGTTATCAAACCGGGACTAGTAGTTTCGATGAGCAGTTCTTC.